The present TCR beta chain was sequenced within a study of T cell responses to AZD1222 COVID-19 vaccine. Study observations and caveats: Only a handful of AZD1222 recipients, more than five in all, had baseline seropositivity. Clonal diversity was possibly underestimated; the donors were predominantly white British and more often female. Across spike, vaccine-associated CD4 TCRs were found, dominant at 160-218 and 743-854. The peak T cell response came first, and repertoires were sampled only after it.

Notes on this clone: Its antigen remains unknown.

In germline, CDR1 is SGHVS, CDR2 FQNEAQ. CDR3 size: 16 residues. V was clipped by 5 bases and J by 2 bases, with 13 bases between them. TCRdb's copy holds only in-frame clones and misses some; the assay was immunoSEQ multiplex PCR. The table includes fewer than 200,000 clones, more than 80% detected once. The chain links TRBV7-8 to TRBJ2-6; D may be TRBD1 (6 bases). The sequence derives from an adult who received the MenACWY meningococcal vaccine as a control. Source: peripheral blood, taken 28 days after the second dose of the MenACWY control vaccine. In nucleotides, the CDR3 is TGTGCCAGCAGCGTATACCAGGGGCCTGGGGCCAACGTCCTGACTTTC. It yields the protein CASSVYQGPGANVLTF.